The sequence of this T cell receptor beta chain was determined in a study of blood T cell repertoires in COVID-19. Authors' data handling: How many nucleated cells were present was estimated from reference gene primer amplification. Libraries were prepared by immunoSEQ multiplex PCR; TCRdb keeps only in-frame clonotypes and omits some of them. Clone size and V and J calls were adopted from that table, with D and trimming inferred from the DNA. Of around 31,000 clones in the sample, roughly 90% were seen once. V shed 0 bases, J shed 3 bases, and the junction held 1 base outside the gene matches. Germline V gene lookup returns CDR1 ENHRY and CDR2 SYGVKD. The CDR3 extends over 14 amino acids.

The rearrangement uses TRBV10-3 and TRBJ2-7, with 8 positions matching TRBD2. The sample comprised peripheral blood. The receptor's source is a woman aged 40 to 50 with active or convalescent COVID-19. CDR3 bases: TGTGCCATCAGTGAGTCGAGCGGGAGCTACGAGCAGTACTTC. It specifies CAISESSGSYEQYF.